This entry concerns a single T cell receptor beta chain. The treatment was: 19 received Ad26.COV2.S at low or high dose, single or two shots; roughly five received placebo; per-sample allocation not given. Following the first vaccine or placebo injection, samples were taken on day 63. As its vector, the vaccine had Ad26, which expressed Wuhan-strain SARS-CoV-2 spike. The V end was cut by 0 bases, the J end by 9 bases, with 15 bases between. The CDR3 consists of 15 residues. CDR1 is LGHNA, CDR2 YSLEER, per germline. Assay: immunoSEQ multiplex PCR; the TCRdb copy retains only in-frame clones and omits some. This sample has some 400,000 clones; about nine tenths occur once, and the top ten carry 1.9%. This record belongs to a study of Ad26.COV2.S vaccination and SARS-CoV-2 variants.

Sequenced material: peripheral blood, taken in a trial of Ad26.COV2.S vaccine versus placebo. This sequence originates from a person between 18 and 65 years old who received the Ad26.COV2.S COVID-19 vaccine or a placebo. V and J are TRBV4-3 and TRBJ2-1, with D unresolved. The CDR3, as DNA: TGCGCCAGCAGCCAAGACATGACCCTGGCTTTTGAGCAGTTCTTC. Protein product: CASSQDMTLAFEQFF.